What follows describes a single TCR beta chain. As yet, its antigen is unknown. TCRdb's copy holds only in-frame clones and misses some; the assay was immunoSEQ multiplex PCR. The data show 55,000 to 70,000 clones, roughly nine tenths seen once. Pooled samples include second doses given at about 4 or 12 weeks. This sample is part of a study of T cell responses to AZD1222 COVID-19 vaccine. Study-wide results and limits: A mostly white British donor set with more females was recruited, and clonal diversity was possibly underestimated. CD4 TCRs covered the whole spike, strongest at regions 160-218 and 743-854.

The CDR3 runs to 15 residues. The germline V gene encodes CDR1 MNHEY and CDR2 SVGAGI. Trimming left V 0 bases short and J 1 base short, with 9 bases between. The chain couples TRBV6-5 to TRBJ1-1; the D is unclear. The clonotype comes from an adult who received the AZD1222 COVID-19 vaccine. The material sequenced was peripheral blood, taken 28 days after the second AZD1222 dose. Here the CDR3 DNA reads TGTGCCAGCAGTTACTCGTGGGTGGAGAACACTGAAGCTTTCTTT. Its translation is CASSYSWVENTEAFF.